This T cell receptor beta chain was identified in a study of blood T cells in healthy people across ages. Study-level findings and limits: Significant beta diversity loss was already apparent by age 40, declining roughly linearly.

The authors ran a second PCR of roughly 6 to 12 cycles using a sample-barcoded 5' primer and a J-beta primer mix. TCRdb reprocessed the 5' RACE reads via MiXCR and lists one record per CDR3 protein. The repertoire consists of 1.6 million or so distinct CDR3 sequences, with 30% to 35% occurring once and the leading ten covering roughly 12%. Germline V gene data show CDR1 as SGHTA and CDR2 as FQGNSA. The CDR3 runs 14 residues. V lost 7 bases, J lost 6 bases, and 15 bases lay in between. About this clonotype itself: What it recognizes is unknown.

The clonotype originates from a woman aged 25 to 39 in good health. This chain uses TRBV7-2 with TRBJ2-2; no definite D call. Sequencing was performed on blood. CDR3 region: CASTPRHLSGELFF. In nucleotides, the CDR3 is TGTGCCAGCACCCCTAGACATCTCTCCGGGGAGCTGTTTTTT.